This T cell receptor (beta chain) was obtained from a study of cytomegalovirus exposure and HLA in healthy donors. Study observations and caveats: TCR beta chains numbering about 160 were designated cytomegalovirus-associated. The authors later linked a missense DCLRE1C variant to TCR beta V- and J-gene trimming.

This clone has just one count. Its antigen remains unidentified. From germline, CDR1 is SGHNT and CDR2 YENEEA. The CDR3 has 15 residues. The ends lost 4 bases at V and 2 bases at J; junction bases unmatched: 2. Primers: 60 Vbeta forward and 13 Jbeta reverse. The method was immunoSEQ multiplex PCR; TCRdb's version includes in-frame clones alone and lacks a portion of them. The top ten hold 2.5% to 3% of the sample, which has more than 80,000 clones, roughly 70% seen once. This TCR was recovered from a man over 45 in good health and CMV-seronegative. The chain recombines TRBV11-3 with TRBJ2-2, with 9 nucleotides matching TRBD1. The sample was PBMCs. The CDR3 DNA sequence: TGTGCCAGCAGCTGGGGACAGGGTAACACCGGGGAGCTGTTTTTT. Its translation is CASSWGQGNTGELFF.